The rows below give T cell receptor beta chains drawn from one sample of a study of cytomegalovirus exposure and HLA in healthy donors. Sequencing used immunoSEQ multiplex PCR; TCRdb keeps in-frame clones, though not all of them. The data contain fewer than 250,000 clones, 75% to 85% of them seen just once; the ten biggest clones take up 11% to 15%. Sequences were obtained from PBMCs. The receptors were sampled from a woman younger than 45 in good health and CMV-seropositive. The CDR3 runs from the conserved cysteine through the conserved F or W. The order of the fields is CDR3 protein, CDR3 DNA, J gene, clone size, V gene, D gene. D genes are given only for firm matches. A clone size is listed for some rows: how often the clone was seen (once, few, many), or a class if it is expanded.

CASSYSEDEQYF TGTGCCAGCAGTTACTCGGAGGACGAGCAGTACTTC TRBJ2-7 . TRBV6-5 .
CASSDGLGRGNTEAFF TGTGCCAGCAGCGATGGGTTGGGCAGGGGTAACACTGAAGCTTTCTTT TRBJ1-1 few TRBV7-9 .
CASRGKGQRNEKLFF TGTGCCAGCAGAGGGAAAGGACAGAGGAATGAAAAACTGTTTTTT TRBJ1-4 . TRBV6-5 .
CASSQGGTGNYGYTF TGCGCCAGCAGCCAAGGGGGTACAGGGAACTATGGCTACACCTTC TRBJ1-2 . TRBV4-1 .
CASSHPGQGVAEQYF TGCGCCAGCAGCCACCCAGGACAGGGGGTCGCCGAGCAGTACTTC TRBJ2-7 . TRBV4-1 TRBD1
CASSHASGGLVDTQYF TGTGCCAGCAGCCACGCTTCGGGAGGGCTGGTAGATACGCAGTATTTT TRBJ2-3 . TRBV4-2 TRBD2
CAWVRGGPPNEQFF TGTGCCTGGGTCCGGGGGGGACCCCCCAATGAGCAGTTCTTC TRBJ2-1 few TRBV30 TRBD2
CASSLRGSYEQYF TGTGCCAGCAGTTTGAGAGGGAGCTACGAGCAGTACTTC TRBJ2-7 . TRBV6-6 .
CASRPPGQGAAGTEAFF TGTGCCAGCAGGCCGCCGGGACAGGGGGCAGCGGGCACTGAAGCTTTCTTT TRBJ1-1 . TRBV5-4 TRBD1
CASQNRHGGRTDTQYF TGTGCCAGCCAGAACCGACATGGGGGGAGGACAGATACGCAGTATTTT TRBJ2-3 . TRBV19 .
CASRPGDRGVVEAFF TGCGCCAGCAGACCTGGGGACAGGGGTGTTGTTGAAGCTTTCTTT TRBJ1-1 . TRBV5-1 TRBD1
CASSLTGGYGNTIYF TGCGCCAGCAGCTTGACAGGGGGCTACGGAAACACCATATATTTT TRBJ1-3 . TRBV5-1 TRBD1
CAISGTGVSEQFF TGTGCCATCTCCGGGACAGGGGTGAGTGAGCAGTTCTTC TRBJ2-1 . TRBV10-3 TRBD1
CASSRQGSSYEQYF TGTGCCAGTAGTAGACAGGGTAGCTCCTACGAGCAGTACTTC TRBJ2-7 few TRBV19 TRBD1
CAIKGGGSGANVLTF TGTGCCATCAAAGGGGGGGGCTCTGGGGCCAACGTCCTGACTTTC TRBJ2-6 . TRBV10-3 .
CASNGDYGYTF TGTGCCAGCAACGGGGACTATGGCTACACCTTC TRBJ1-2 . TRBV2 .
CAWNRYNSPLHF TGTGCCTGGAACAGGTATAATTCACCCCTCCACTTT TRBJ1-6 . TRBV30 .
CASRIRGGFGNTIYF TGTGCCAGCAGGATTCGTGGAGGCTTTGGAAACACCATATATTTT TRBJ1-3 . TRBV6-1 .
CASSDWGLSTEAFF TGTGCCAGTAGCGATTGGGGACTCAGCACTGAAGCTTTCTTT TRBJ1-1 . TRBV19 .
CATSRDHTGTEAFF TGTGCCACCAGCAGAGATCATACGGGCACTGAAGCTTTCTTT TRBJ1-1 . TRBV15 .
CASSRAGGGTQYF TGTGCCAGCAGCCGCGCCGGGGGGGGGACCCAGTACTTC TRBJ2-5 . TRBV4-2 TRBD2
CASSSGLRTDTQYF TGCGCCAGCAGCTCAGGACTCCGCACAGATACGCAGTATTTT TRBJ2-3 . TRBV5-1 .
CASSQRATGQGLNEQYF TGTGCCAGCAGCCAGCGCGCGACGGGACAGGGATTGAACGAGCAGTACTTC TRBJ2-7 . TRBV4-2 TRBD1
CASSSGLYTGAQYF TGTGCCAGCAGTTCCGGACTATATACGGGGGCGCAGTATTTT TRBJ2-3 . TRBV28 .
CASSSQAGEGETQYF TGTGCCAGCAGCTCCCAAGCGGGGGAGGGAGAGACCCAGTACTTC TRBJ2-5 few TRBV7-3 TRBD2
CASSPREGGRGNEQFF TGTGCCAGCAGCCCCAGGGAGGGAGGAAGGGGCAATGAGCAGTTCTTC TRBJ2-1 . TRBV11-3 TRBD2
CASSLGTGDEQYF TGTGCCAGCAGTCTCGGGACAGGGGACGAGCAGTACTTC TRBJ2-7 once TRBV28 TRBD1
CASSYRDRGDQPQHF TGTGCCAGCAGCTACCGGGACAGGGGCGATCAGCCCCAGCATTTT TRBJ1-5 . TRBV7-9 TRBD1
CATSRETRGGDTQYF TGTGCCACCAGCAGAGAGACTAGGGGGGGAGATACGCAGTATTTT TRBJ2-3 . TRBV15 .
CASSLARAGASTDTQYF TGTGCCAGCAGCTTGGCTCGAGCGGGGGCTTCCACAGATACGCAGTATTTT TRBJ2-3 . TRBV7-9 TRBD2
CASSGGSRTDF TGTGCCAGCAGTGGAGGGAGTAGAACGGACTTC TRBJ2-5 . TRBV28 .
CASSGRSENFRSPNEKLFF TGCGCCAGCAGCGGGAGGTCTGAAAACTTTAGGTCTCCTAATGAAAAACTGTTTTTT TRBJ1-4 . TRBV5-1 .
CASSFQVNEKLFF TGTGCCAGCAGCTTTCAGGTGAATGAAAAACTGTTTTTT TRBJ1-4 . TRBV7-9 .
CASRYRSSYEQYF TGTGCCAGCAGATACAGGAGCTCCTACGAGCAGTACTTC TRBJ2-7 . TRBV28 .
CASSMRAATDTQYF TGTGCCAGTAGTATGAGGGCGGCGACAGATACGCAGTATTTT TRBJ2-3 . TRBV19 .
CASSSDRDGGNTIYF TGTGCCAGCAGCTCTGACAGGGACGGTGGAAACACCATATATTTT TRBJ1-3 . TRBV28 TRBD1
CASSLVGGQRNQPQHF TGTGCCAGCAGCTTAGTAGGGGGACAGCGTAATCAGCCCCAGCATTTT TRBJ1-5 . TRBV11-2 TRBD1
CASSWDRVQETQYF TGTGCCAGCAGCTGGGACAGGGTCCAAGAGACCCAGTACTTC TRBJ2-5 . TRBV7-2 TRBD1
CASGKQGSYNEQFF TGTGCCAGCGGTAAGCAGGGATCCTACAATGAGCAGTTCTTC TRBJ2-1 . TRBV6-5 .
CASSYSLIRGQNTEAFF TGTGCCAGCAGTTATAGCCTTATCAGGGGGCAAAACACTGAAGCTTTCTTT TRBJ1-1 . TRBV7-9 TRBD1
CASSEPVSYNEQFF TGTGCCAGCAGTGAGCCGGTTTCCTACAATGAGCAGTTCTTC TRBJ2-1 few TRBV6-1 .
CASSEIRGYEQYF TGTGCCAGCAGTGAAATTAGAGGATACGAGCAGTACTTC TRBJ2-7 . TRBV6-1 .
CASSWDRGANEQFF TGTGCCAGCAGCTGGGACCGGGGGGCGAATGAGCAGTTCTTC TRBJ2-1 . TRBV5-6 .
CASSFNQGDYGYTF TGTGCCAGCAGTTTCAATCAGGGGGACTATGGCTACACCTTC TRBJ1-2 . TRBV6-5 TRBD1
CASSRGGTVNQPQHF TGTGCCAGCAGTCGGGGGGGGACAGTCAATCAGCCCCAGCATTTT TRBJ1-5 . TRBV28 TRBD1
CASSESRDFGANVLTF TGCGCCAGCAGTGAGTCCAGGGACTTTGGGGCCAACGTCCTGACTTTC TRBJ2-6 . TRBV10-1 .
CAWSVGLSYEQYF TGTGCCTGGAGTGTCGGACTTTCCTACGAGCAGTACTTC TRBJ2-7 . TRBV30 .
CALKNSSADTQYF TGTGCCTTAAAGAACTCTAGCGCAGATACGCAGTATTTT TRBJ2-3 . TRBV30 .